The 27 T cell receptor beta chains below all came from one sample that was sequenced in a study of blood T cell repertoires in COVID-19. Generated by immunoSEQ multiplex PCR, the TCRdb table keeps only in-frame clones and is missing some. This table has roughly 150,000 clones, approximately 80% appearing once. Sample: PBMCs or T cells enriched from blood (not recorded which). These receptors all come from a man aged 40-49 years who had recovered from COVID-19.

The J gene is TRBJ2-2, the V gene TRBV11-1; D possibly corresponds to TRBD2 (5 bases). The CDR3 length is 15 residues. Per germline, CDR1 SGHAT and CDR2 FQDESV (reference sequence). V dropped 1 base and J dropped 5 bases, with 11 bases sitting between them. CDR3 region: CASSLVLGLTGELFF. CDR3 sequence (DNA): TGTGCCAGCAGCTTAGTACTTGGACTTACCGGGGAGCTGTTTTTT.

This clone appeared a single time. The V call is TRBV5-1, the J call TRBJ2-1; possible D gene TRBD2, 5 bases. Germline V CDR1 and CDR2: SGHRS, YFSETQ. The V end lost 6 bases, the J end lost 10 bases, and 23 bases lay between the germline ends. The CDR3 extends over 15 amino acids. CDR3 amino acids: CASKHGEGYAREQFF. In DNA, the CDR3 is TGCGCCAGCAAGCACGGGGAAGGTTACGCAAGGGAGCAGTTCTTC.

This clone was counted once. The chain carries TRBV6-2 or TRBV6-3 and TRBJ2-7, with a weak D call TRBD1 (6 bases). In germline, CDR1 is MNHEY, CDR2 SVGEGT. This CDR3 spans 15 amino acids. V was pared by 5 bases and J by 7 bases, with 21 bases between. CDR3 nucleotides: TGTGCCAGCAGTCCGCTGACAGGCTTTATCGGGGAGCAGTACTTC. Protein product: CASSPLTGFIGEQYF.

The CDR3 sequence is CASSIAAATVIGTDTQYF. As DNA, the CDR3 is TGTGCCAGTAGTATAGCGGCGGCAACCGTAATCGGCACAGATACGCAGTATTTT. The rearrangement joins TRBV19 to TRBJ2-3; D is ambiguous. The CDR3 totals 18 residues. Germline CDR1 and CDR2: LNHDA and SQIVND (reference sequence). Trimming took off 1 base at V and 1 base at J, with 18 bases between the two ends. The full variable domain, in which reference TRBV19 and TRBJ2-3 provide the parts outside the CDR3, is DGGITQSPKYLFRKEGQNVTLSCEQNLNHDAMYWYRQDPGQGLRLIYYSQIVNDFQKGDIAEGYSVSREKKESFPLTVTSAQKNPTAFYLCASSIAAATVIGTDTQYFGPGTRLTVL.

The gene calls are TRBV19 and TRBJ2-3; D is possibly TRBD1 (5 bases). The germline V gene has CDR1 LNHDA and CDR2 SQIVND (reference sequence). The ends were cut back, 5 bases at V and 0 bases at J, with 15 bases in the middle. This CDR3 spans 16 amino acids. The CDR3 nucleotides are TGTGCCAGTAGTCCCCTTGGGGCATCTAGCACAGATACGCAGTATTTT. As protein: CASSPLGASSTDTQYF.

The rearrangement uses TRBV5-1 and TRBJ2-5; D unresolved. V was pared by 0 bases and J by 5 bases, with 11 bases between. CDR3 size: 14 residues. Germline CDR1 is SGHRS and CDR2 is YFSETQ. DNA of the CDR3: TGCGCCAGCAGCTTGGGTGTTTTGCGGGAGACCCAGTACTTC. Protein product: CASSLGVLRETQYF.

The chain combines TRBV6-5 with TRBJ2-7; no reliable D call. Deletions cut 6 bases from V and 3 bases from J, with 9 bases between. From germline, CDR1 is MNHEY and CDR2 SVGAGI. This CDR3 is built from 12 residues. The CDR3 bases are TGTGCCAGCAGCGATCTTAGCTACGAGCAGTACGTC. This codes for CASSDLSYEQYV.

The V call is TRBV4-1, the J call TRBJ2-2, with 9 bases lining up with TRBD2. V lost 1 base to trimming and J lost 2 bases; unmatched junction nucleotides: 5. The CDR3 has 17 amino acids. Germline CDR1 reads MGHRA; CDR2 reads YSYEKL. The CDR3 DNA sequence: TGCGCCAGCAGCCAAGTAGCGGGGGCCCTAAACACCGGGGAGCTGTTTTTT. Protein product: CASSQVAGALNTGELFF.

DNA for the CDR3: TGCGCCAGCACGCCTTTCTCGGGACAAGGAGGAGAGACCCAGTACTTC. Its translation is CASTPFSGQGGETQYF. This chain joins TRBV5-1 and TRBJ2-5; possibly TRBD1 for D (6 bases). Germline lookup yields CDR1 SGHRS and CDR2 YFSETQ. V gave up 6 bases and J gave up 4 bases, with 22 bases separating them. This CDR3 contains 16 residues.

V and J are TRBV15 and TRBJ2-3; D perhaps matches TRBD1 (5 bases). CDR1 is LNHNV, CDR2 YYDKDF, per germline (reference sequence). This CDR3 is built from 13 residues. Trimming cost V 0 bases and J 5 bases, with 6 bases left between them. CDR3 amino acids: CATSRDQGDTQYF. CDR3 DNA sequence: TGTGCCACCAGCAGAGATCAGGGAGATACGCAGTATTTT.

This chain connects TRBV11-3 to TRBJ2-7, with TRBD2 matching over 8 bases. This CDR3 contains 18 residues. The J segment lost 5 bases and the V segment lost 3 bases, leaving 18 bases of the junction unmatched. In germline, CDR1 is SGHNT, CDR2 YENEEA. The DNA for the CDR3 is TGTGCCAGCAGCTTTGGTAGGGAGCGGGGGATGGAGGAAGACGAGCAGTACTTC. It yields the protein CASSFGRERGMEEDEQYF.

This clone appeared a few times. The chain combines TRBV24-1 with TRBJ1-5; no clear D gene. There are 12 residues in the CDR3. The germline V gene has CDR1 KGHDR and CDR2 SFDVKD. Between the trimmed V and J ends, which lost 3 bases and 11 bases, there was a span of 10 bases. This CDR3 is CATSDRGGAQHF. CDR3 coding DNA: TGTGCCACCAGTGATAGAGGCGGGGCCCAGCATTTT.

As DNA, the CDR3 is TGCGCCAGCAGCTTGGGTGGCGGGGGGGCCAGGAATGAGCAGTTCTTC. Encoded protein: CASSLGGGGARNEQFF. The chain combines TRBV5-1 with TRBJ2-1; 9 bases map to TRBD2. The germline gives CDR1 SGHRS, CDR2 YFSETQ. The CDR3 runs to 16 residues. V dropped 0 bases and J dropped 7; count of bases not matched to a gene: 8.

This clone was seen at least ten times. The chain employs TRBV19 and TRBJ1-5, with D perhaps TRBD1 (6 bases). Germline V gene data show CDR1 as LNHDA and CDR2 as SQIVND (reference sequence). With 5 bases removed from V and 0 bases from J, the gap between germline ends came to 17 bases. The CDR3 totals 17 residues. DNA of the CDR3: TGTGCCAGTAGTGAAGTAGCAGGGGCCGATAGCAATCAGCCCCAGCATTTT. Its protein is CASSEVAGADSNQPQHF.

J is TRBJ1-2 and V is TRBV2; 7 bases match TRBD1. The length of the CDR3 is 14 residues. Trimming took 10 bases from V and 6 from J; bases not matched to a gene: 14. Germline V gene lookup returns CDR1 SNHLY and CDR2 FYNNEI. The CDR3: CATTGTVISHGYTF. CDR3 sequence (DNA): TGTGCCACCACAGGGACAGTTATTAGTCATGGCTACACCTTC.

J is TRBJ1-2 and V is TRBV4-1; possibly TRBD1 for D (5 bases). Germline CDR1 is MGHRA and CDR2 is YSYEKL. Trimming left V 1 base short and J 6 bases short, with 18 bases between. The CDR3 has 16 amino acids. The DNA for the CDR3 is TGCGCCAGCAGCCAAGGCTCAGGTCCTGGAGGGGATGGCTACACCTTC. Its protein is CASSQGSGPGGDGYTF.

The V gene is TRBV5-1, the J gene TRBJ1-1; D unclear. The CDR3 totals 14 residues. Germline V gene lookup returns CDR1 SGHRS and CDR2 YFSETQ. The V end lost 0 bases, the J end lost 1 base, and 7 bases lay between the germline ends. The DNA for the CDR3 is TGCGCCAGCAGCTTGGTCGGGTGGAACACTGAAGCTTTCTTT. This gives the protein CASSLVGWNTEAFF.

Of note for this clone: This clone may be a read error of a much larger clone one base away. Other DNA sequences in this sample translate to the same CDR3. V is TRBV9 and J is TRBJ2-5, with D unresolved. CDR1 and CDR2 from the germline V gene are SGDLS and YYNGEE. V was clipped by 3 bases and J by 2 bases, with 5 bases between them. The CDR3 is made up of 12 amino acids. The chain's CDR3 is CASSAQQETQYF. The DNA for the CDR3 is TGTGCCAGCAGCGCCCAGCAAGAGACCCAGTACTTC.

A single count supports this clone. The chain joins TRBV2 to TRBJ1-5, with D maybe TRBD1 (6 bases). V lost 2 bases, J lost 0 bases, and 14 bases lay in between. Looked up from germline, CDR1 is SNHLY and CDR2 is FYNNEI. The CDR3 has 17 amino acids. This CDR3 reads CASSEKGGAYSNQPQHF. The CDR3 region has the DNA TGTGCCAGCAGTGAAAAGGGGGGGGCCTATAGCAATCAGCCCCAGCATTTT.

CDR3 region: CASRQAGDRNTEAFF. CDR3 bases: TGTGCCAGCCGACAGGCGGGGGATAGGAACACTGAAGCTTTCTTT. This chain connects TRBV2 to TRBJ1-1; tentative D call: TRBD1 (6 bases). Deletions cut 8 bases from V and 1 base from J, with 17 bases between. The CDR3 has 15 amino acids. Germline lookup yields CDR1 SNHLY and CDR2 FYNNEI.

This clone has only one observation. Here the CDR3 reads CASSIDYRVGEQYF. In DNA form, the CDR3 reads TGTGCCAGTAGTATAGACTACAGGGTTGGGGAGCAGTACTTC. The chain couples TRBV19 to TRBJ2-7, with D perhaps TRBD1 (6 bases). Germline CDR1 reads LNHDA; CDR2 reads SQIVND (reference sequence). The V and J ends lost 0 bases and 7 bases respectively, with 13 bases between them. This CDR3 comprises 14 residues.

The rearrangement links TRBV5-1 to TRBJ2-3, with D possibly matching TRBD1 (7 bases). V lost 4 bases and J lost 3, with 15 bases in between. The CDR3 is made up of 15 amino acids. From germline, CDR1 is SGHRS and CDR2 YFSETQ. Here the CDR3 DNA reads TGCGCCAGCAGCGGGGGGACAGTACCAACAGATACGCAGTATTTT. It yields the protein CASSGGTVPTDTQYF.

The J gene is TRBJ1-6, the V gene TRBV12-3 or TRBV12-4; D is perhaps TRBD1 (5 bases). Trimming removed 7 bases at V and 11 bases at J, with 15 bases between. The CDR3 length is 13 residues. The CDR3 here is CASNWDYGTPLHF. As DNA, the CDR3 is TGTGCCAGCAACTGGGACTACGGAACACCCCTCCACTTT.

The chain couples TRBV5-5 to TRBJ1-5; a weak D match, TRBD1 (6 bases). Trimming removed 1 base at V and 4 bases at J, with 12 bases between. The CDR3 spans 15 residues. Germline V lookup: CDR1 SGHKS, CDR2 YYEKEE (reference sequence). The CDR3 bases are TGTGCCAGCAGCTTGTCCGGGACAAGAAATCAGCCCCAGCATTTT. It yields the protein CASSLSGTRNQPQHF. Full variable domain (remainder filled in from reference TRBV5-5 and TRBJ1-5): DAGVTQSPTHLIKTRGQQVTLRCSPISGHKSVSWYQQVLGQGPQFIFQYYEKEERGRGNFPDRFSARQFPNYSSELNVNALLLGDSALYLCASSLSGTRNQPQHFGDGTRLSIL.

V gene TRBV3-1 (or the pseudogene TRBV3-2) combines with J gene TRBJ2-3, with D perhaps TRBD2 (7 bases). Trimming took 0 bases from V and 1 from J, leaving 11 bases between them. The CDR3 contains 16 residues. Germline V gene data show CDR1 as LGHDT and CDR2 as YNNKEL (reference sequence). The CDR3 bases are TGTGCCAGCAGCCAAGATTGGGGGGGGCGCACAGATACGCAGTATTTT. It specifies CASSQDWGGRTDTQYF.

The V call is TRBV27, the J call TRBJ2-3; maybe TRBD2 (5 bases). The V end was cut by 3 bases, the J end by 0 bases, with 10 bases between. The germline V gene encodes CDR1 MNHEY and CDR2 SMNVEV (reference sequence). This CDR3 contains 15 residues. The CDR3 DNA follows: TGTGCCAGCAGTTTTCGGGAATCTAGCACAGATACGCAGTATTTT. This encodes CASSFRESSTDTQYF.

The chain carries TRBV24-1 and TRBJ2-5; 11 nucleotides agree with TRBD1. J lost 4 bases, V lost 4 bases, and 10 bases had no gene match. This CDR3 has 17 amino acids. The germline V gene encodes CDR1 KGHDR and CDR2 SFDVKD. CDR3 DNA sequence: TGTGCCACCAGTGACCCCGGGACAGGGGGTTCTGGAGAGACCCAGTACTTC. Its protein product is CATSDPGTGGSGETQYF.